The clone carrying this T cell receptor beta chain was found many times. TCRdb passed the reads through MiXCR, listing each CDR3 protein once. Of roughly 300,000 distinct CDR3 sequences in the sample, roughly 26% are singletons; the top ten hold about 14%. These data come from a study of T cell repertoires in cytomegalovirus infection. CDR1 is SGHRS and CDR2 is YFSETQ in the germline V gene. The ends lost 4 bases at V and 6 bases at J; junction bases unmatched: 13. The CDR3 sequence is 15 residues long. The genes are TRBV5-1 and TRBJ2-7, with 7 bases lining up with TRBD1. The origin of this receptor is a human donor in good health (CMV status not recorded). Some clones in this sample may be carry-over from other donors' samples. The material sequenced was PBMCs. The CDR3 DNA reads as TGCGCCAGCAGCGCACCAGGGGGACGAACGGCCGAGCAGTACTTC. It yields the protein CASSAPGGRTAEQYF.